This T cell receptor beta chain was sequenced for a study of T cell changes during pregnancy in multiple sclerosis. The table came from immunoSEQ multiplex PCR; TCRdb's copy has only in-frame clones and leaves some out. The sample lists about 84,000 clones; around 94% were seen once. Germline-derived CDR1 and CDR2 are LNHDA and SQIVND (reference sequence). This CDR3 spans 13 amino acids. V was clipped by 3 bases and J by 4 bases, with 10 bases between them. This chain uses TRBV19 with TRBJ2-7; D unclear. The TCR was taken from a female donor in good health, enrolled as a control in a pregnancy study. The sequencing used peripheral blood, collected in the second trimester of pregnancy. CDR3 DNA sequence: TGTGCCAGTAGTATGGCTCTTCTTTACGAGCAGTACTTC. Translated, it gives CASSMALLYEQYF.